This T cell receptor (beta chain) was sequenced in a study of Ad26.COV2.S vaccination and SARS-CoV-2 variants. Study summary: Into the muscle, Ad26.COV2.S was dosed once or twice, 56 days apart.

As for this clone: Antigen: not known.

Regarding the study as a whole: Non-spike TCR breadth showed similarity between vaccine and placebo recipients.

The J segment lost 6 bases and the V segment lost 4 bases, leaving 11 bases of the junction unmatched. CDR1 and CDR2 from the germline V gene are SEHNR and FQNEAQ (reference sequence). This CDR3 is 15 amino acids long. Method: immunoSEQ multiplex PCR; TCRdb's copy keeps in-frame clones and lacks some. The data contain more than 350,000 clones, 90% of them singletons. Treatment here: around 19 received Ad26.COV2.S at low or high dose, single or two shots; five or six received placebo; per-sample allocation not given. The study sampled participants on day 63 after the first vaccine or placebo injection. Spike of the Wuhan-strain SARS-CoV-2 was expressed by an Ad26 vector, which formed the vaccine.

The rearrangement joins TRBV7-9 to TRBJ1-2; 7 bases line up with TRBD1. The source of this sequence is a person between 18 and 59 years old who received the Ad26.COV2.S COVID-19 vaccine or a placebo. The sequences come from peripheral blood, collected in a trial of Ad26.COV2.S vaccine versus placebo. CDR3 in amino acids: CASSSPDREYHGYTF. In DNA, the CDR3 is TGTGCCAGCAGCTCTCCAGACAGGGAGTACCATGGCTACACCTTC.